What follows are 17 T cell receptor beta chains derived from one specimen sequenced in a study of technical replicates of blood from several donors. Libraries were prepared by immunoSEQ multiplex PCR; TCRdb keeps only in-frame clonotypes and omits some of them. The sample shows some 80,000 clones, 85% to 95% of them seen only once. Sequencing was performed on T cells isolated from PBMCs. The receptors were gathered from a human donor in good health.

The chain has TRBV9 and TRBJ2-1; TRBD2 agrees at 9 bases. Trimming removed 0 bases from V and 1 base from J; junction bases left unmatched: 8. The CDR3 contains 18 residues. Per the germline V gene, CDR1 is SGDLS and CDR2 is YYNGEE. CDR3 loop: CASSVGSGGLHSYNEQFF. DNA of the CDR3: TGTGCCAGCAGCGTAGGTAGCGGGGGTCTGCATTCCTACAATGAGCAGTTCTTC. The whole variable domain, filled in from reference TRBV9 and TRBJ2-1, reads DSGVTQTPKHLITATGQRVTLRCSPRSGDLSVYWYQQSLDQGLQFLIQYYNGEERAKGNILERFSAQQFPDLHSELNLSSLELGDSALYFCASSVGSGGLHSYNEQFFGPGTRLTVL.

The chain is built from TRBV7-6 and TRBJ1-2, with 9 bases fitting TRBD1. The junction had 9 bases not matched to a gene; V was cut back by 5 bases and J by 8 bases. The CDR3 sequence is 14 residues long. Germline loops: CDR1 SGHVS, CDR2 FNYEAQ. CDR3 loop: CASSVPGTGLGYTF. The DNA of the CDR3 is TGTGCCAGCAGCGTGCCCGGGACAGGGCTCGGCTACACCTTC.

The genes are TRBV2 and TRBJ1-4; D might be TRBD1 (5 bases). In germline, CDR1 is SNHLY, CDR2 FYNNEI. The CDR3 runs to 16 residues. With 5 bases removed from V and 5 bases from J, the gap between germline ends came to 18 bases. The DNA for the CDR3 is TGTGCCAGCAGTCGGACGGACGGCCGGGGGAATGAAAAACTGTTTTTT. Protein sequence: CASSRTDGRGNEKLFF.

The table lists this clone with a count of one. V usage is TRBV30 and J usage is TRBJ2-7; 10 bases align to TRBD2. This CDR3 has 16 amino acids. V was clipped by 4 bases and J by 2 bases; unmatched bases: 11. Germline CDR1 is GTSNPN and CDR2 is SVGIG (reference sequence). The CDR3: CAWTSRRTSGTYEQYF. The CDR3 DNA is TGTGCCTGGACCTCCCGTCGGACTAGCGGTACCTACGAGCAGTACTTC.

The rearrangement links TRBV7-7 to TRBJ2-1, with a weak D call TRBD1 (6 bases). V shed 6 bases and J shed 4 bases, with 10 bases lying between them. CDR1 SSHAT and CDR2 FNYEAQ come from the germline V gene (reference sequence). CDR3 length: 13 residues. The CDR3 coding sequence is TGTGCCAGCAGTTGGGACATTTACAATGAGCAGTTCTTC. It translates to CASSWDIYNEQFF.

In DNA, the CDR3 is TGTGCCAGCAGTTCCGTCACCGGGGAGCTGTTTTTT. Its translation is CASSSVTGELFF. V usage is TRBV6-5 and J usage is TRBJ2-2; D unresolved. There are 12 residues in the CDR3. CDR1 is MNHEY and CDR2 is SVGAGI in the germline V gene. Trimming shortened V by 4 bases and J by 4 bases, and 4 bases separated the two germline ends.

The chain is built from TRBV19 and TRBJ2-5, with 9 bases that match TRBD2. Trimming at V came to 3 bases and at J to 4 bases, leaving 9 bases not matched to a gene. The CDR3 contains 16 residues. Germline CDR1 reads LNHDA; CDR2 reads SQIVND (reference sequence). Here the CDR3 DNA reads TGTGCCAGTAGTATGAGGAGTAGCGGGAGTGGAGAGACCCAGTACTTC. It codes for CASSMRSSGSGETQYF.

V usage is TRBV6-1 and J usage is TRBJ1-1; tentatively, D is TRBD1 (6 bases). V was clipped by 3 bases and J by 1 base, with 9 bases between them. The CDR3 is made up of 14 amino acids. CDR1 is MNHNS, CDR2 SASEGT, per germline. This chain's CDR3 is CASSDNRENTEAFF. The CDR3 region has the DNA TGTGCCAGCAGTGATAACAGGGAGAACACTGAAGCTTTCTTT.

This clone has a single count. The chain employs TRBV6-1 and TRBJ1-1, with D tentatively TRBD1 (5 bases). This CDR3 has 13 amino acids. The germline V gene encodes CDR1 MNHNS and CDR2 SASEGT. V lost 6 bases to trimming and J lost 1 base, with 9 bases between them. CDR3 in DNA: TGTGCCAGCAGAAAAGACAGGAACACTGAAGCTTTCTTT. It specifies CASRKDRNTEAFF.

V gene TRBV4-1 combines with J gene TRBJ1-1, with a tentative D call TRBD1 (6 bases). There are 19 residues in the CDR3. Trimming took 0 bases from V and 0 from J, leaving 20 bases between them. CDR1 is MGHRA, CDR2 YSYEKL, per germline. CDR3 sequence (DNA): TGCGCCAGCAGCCAAGATCCGGGGGGCTGGGCCTACATGAACACTGAAGCTTTCTTT. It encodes CASSQDPGGWAYMNTEAFF.

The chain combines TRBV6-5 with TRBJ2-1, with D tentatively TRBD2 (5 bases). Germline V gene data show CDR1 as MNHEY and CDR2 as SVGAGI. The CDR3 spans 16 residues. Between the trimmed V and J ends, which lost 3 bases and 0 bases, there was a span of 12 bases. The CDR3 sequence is CASSYSLGSSYNEQFF. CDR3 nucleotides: TGTGCCAGCAGTTATAGCCTAGGGAGCTCCTACAATGAGCAGTTCTTC.

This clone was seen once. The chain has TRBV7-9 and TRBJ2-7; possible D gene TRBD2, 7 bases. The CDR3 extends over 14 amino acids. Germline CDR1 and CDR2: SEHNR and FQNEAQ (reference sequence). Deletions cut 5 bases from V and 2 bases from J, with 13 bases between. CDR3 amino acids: CASSPRGAAYEQYF. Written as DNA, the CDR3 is TGTGCCAGCAGCCCCCGGGGGGCCGCCTACGAGCAGTACTTC.

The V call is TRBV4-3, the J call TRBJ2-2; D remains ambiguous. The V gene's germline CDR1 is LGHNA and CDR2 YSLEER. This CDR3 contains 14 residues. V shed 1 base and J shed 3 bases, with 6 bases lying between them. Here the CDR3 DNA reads TGCGCCAGCAGCCAAGTTATTTACACCGGGGAGCTGTTTTTT. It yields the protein CASSQVIYTGELFF.

CDR3 in DNA: TGTGCTAGTGGACCACAGGGGACCTTAGCCAAAAACATTCAGTACTTC. Its protein is CASGPQGTLAKNIQYF. V is TRBV12-5 and J is TRBJ2-4, with 7 bases fitting TRBD1. Germline CDR1 is LGHNT and CDR2 is FRNRAP. The CDR3 is 16 amino acids. V was clipped by 6 bases and J by 0 bases; unmatched bases: 8.

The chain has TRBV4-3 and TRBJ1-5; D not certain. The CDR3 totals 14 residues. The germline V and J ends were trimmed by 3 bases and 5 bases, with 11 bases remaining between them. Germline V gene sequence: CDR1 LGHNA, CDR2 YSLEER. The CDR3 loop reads CASSQARSDQPQHF. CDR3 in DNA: TGCGCCAGCAGCCAGGCTAGATCCGATCAGCCCCAGCATTTT.

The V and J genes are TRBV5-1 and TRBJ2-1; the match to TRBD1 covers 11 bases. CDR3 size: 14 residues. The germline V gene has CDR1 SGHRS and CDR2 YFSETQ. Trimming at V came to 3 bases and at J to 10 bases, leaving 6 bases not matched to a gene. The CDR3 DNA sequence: TGCGCCAGCAGCTCGGACAGGGGGCGCGGAGAGCAGTTCTTC. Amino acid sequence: CASSSDRGRGEQFF.

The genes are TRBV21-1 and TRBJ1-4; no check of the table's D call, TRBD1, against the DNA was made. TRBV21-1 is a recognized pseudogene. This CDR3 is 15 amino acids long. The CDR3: CASSGWTGGGEKLFF. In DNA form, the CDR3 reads TGTGCCAGCAGCGGTTGGACAGGGGGCGGTGAAAAACTGTTTTTT.